This T cell receptor beta chain was identified during a study of blood T cells in healthy people across ages. Investigators took about 9.2 milliliters of peripheral blood from every donor. PBMCs were isolated at a quantity of at least 6.5 million per sample. This clonotype was seen many times. What it binds is not known. The authors ran a second PCR of roughly 7 to 11 cycles using a sample-barcoded 5' primer and a J-beta primer mix. Each CDR3 protein is one row after TCRdb ran MiXCR on the 5' RACE reads. The sample carries about 770,000 distinct CDR3 sequences, around 45% recorded once. Germline CDR1 reads SGHTA; CDR2 reads FQGNSA. The CDR3 totals 18 residues. V shed 5 bases and J shed 0 bases, with 20 bases lying between them. The study, taken as a whole, reports: Correlation between TCR beta diversity and naive T cell percentage was strong.

This rearrangement joins TRBV7-2 to TRBJ2-4; tentative D call: TRBD1 (6 bases). This TCR derives from a man in his 60s in good health. The sample consisted of blood. This CDR3 is CASSTSQGQLLAKNIQYF. The CDR3 coding sequence is TGTGCCAGCAGCACATCCCAGGGGCAACTACTAGCCAAAAACATTCAGTACTTC.